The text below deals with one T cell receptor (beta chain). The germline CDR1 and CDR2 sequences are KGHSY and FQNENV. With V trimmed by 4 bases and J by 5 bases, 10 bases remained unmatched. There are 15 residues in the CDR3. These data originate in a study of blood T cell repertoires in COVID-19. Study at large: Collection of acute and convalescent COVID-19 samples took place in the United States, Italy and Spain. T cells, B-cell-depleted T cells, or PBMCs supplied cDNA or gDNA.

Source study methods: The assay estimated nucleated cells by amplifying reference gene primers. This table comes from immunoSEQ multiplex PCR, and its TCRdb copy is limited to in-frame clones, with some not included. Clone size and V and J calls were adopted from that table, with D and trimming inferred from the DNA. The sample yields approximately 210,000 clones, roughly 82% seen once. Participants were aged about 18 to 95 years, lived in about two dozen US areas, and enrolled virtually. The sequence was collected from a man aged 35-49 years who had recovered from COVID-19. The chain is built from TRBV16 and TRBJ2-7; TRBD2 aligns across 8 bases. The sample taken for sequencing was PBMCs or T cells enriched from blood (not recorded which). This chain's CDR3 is CASSRGSGGDDEQYF. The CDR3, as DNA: TGTGCCAGCAGCCGAGGAAGCGGGGGAGACGACGAGCAGTACTTC.